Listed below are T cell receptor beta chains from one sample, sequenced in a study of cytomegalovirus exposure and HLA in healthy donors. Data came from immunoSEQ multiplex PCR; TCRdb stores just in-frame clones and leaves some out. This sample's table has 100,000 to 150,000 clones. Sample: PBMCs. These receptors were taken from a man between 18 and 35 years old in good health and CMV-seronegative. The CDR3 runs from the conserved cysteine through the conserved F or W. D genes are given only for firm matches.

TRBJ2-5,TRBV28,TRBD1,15,CASSFRQGALNTQYF,TGTGCCAGCAGTTTTCGGCAGGGGGCCCTTAATACCCAGTACTTC
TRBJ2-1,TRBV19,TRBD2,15,CASSMSSGNNNEQFF,TGTGCCAGTAGTATGTCTAGCGGGAATAACAATGAGCAGTTCTTC
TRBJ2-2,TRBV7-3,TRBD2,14,CASSGSGGAGELFF,TGTGCCAGCAGCGGTAGCGGGGGGGCCGGGGAGCTGTTTTTT
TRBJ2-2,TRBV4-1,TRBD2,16,CASSRRLAVNTGELFF,TGCGCCAGCAGCCGGAGACTAGCGGTGAACACCGGGGAGCTGTTTTTT
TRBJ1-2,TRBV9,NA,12,CASSPQGYGYTF,TGTGCCAGCAGCCCCCAGGGCTATGGCTACACCTTC
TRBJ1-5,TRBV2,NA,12,CASSEALKPQHF,TGTGCCAGCAGTGAAGCGCTAAAGCCCCAGCATTTT
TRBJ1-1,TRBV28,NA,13,CASSFGRVTEAFF,TGTGCCAGCAGTTTTGGCAGGGTCACTGAAGCTTTCTTT
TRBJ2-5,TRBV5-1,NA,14,CASSLGGNGETQYF,TGCGCCAGCAGCTTGGGCGGGAACGGGGAGACCCAGTACTTC
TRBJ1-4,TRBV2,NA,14,CASSWRGTNEKLFF,TGTGCCAGCAGTTGGAGGGGAACTAATGAAAAACTGTTTTTT
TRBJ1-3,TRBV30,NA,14,CAWSEAGSGNTIYF,TGTGCCTGGAGTGAGGCGGGATCTGGAAACACCATATATTTT
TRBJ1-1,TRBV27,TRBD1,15,CASSSGGTGNTEAFF,TGTGCCAGCAGTTCAGGCGGGACAGGGAACACTGAAGCTTTCTTT
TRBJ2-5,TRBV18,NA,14,CASSHNSGQETQYF,TGTGCCAGCTCCCATAACAGTGGGCAAGAGACCCAGTACTTC
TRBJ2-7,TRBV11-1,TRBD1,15,CASSFNRGSSYEQYF,TGTGCCAGCAGCTTTAACAGGGGGAGCTCCTACGAGCAGTACTTC
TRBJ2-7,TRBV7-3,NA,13,CASSPPDGDEQYF,TGTGCCAGCAGCCCACCGGACGGGGACGAGCAGTACTTC
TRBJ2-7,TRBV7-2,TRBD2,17,CASSPWGSGRAPYEQYF,TGTGCCAGCAGCCCATGGGGATCGGGGAGGGCCCCCTACGAGCAGTACTTC
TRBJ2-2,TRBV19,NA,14,CASNVFSNTGELFF,TGTGCCAGTAATGTCTTTTCGAACACCGGGGAGCTGTTTTTT
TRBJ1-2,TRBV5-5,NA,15,CASSLATGPDYGYTF,TGTGCCAGCAGCTTGGCCACAGGGCCGGACTATGGCTACACCTTC
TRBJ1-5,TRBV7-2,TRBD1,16,CASSLDSLGQGQPQHF,TGTGCCAGCAGCTTAGACAGTCTGGGACAGGGACAGCCCCAGCATTTT
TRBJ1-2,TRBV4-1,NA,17,CASSQDIGSLKAYGYTF,TGCGCCAGCAGCCAAGATATTGGTAGCCTGAAGGCCTATGGCTACACCTTC
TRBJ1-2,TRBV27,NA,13,CASSLTGTYGYTF,TGTGCCAGCAGTTTAACAGGGACCTATGGCTACACCTTC
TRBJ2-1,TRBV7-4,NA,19,CASSLANPFLFDRPIEQFF,TGTGCCAGCAGCTTAGCCAATCCGTTCCTTTTCGACAGGCCAATTGAGCAGTTCTTC
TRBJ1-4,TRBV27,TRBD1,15,CASRQGPKPGEKLFF,TGTGCCAGCCGACAGGGGCCCAAGCCCGGTGAAAAACTGTTTTTT
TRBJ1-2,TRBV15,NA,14,CATSSRRTGDGYTF,TGTGCCACCAGCAGCAGGAGGACCGGCGATGGCTACACCTTC
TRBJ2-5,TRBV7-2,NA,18,CASSLVPRGPKSQETQYF,TGTGCCAGCAGCTTAGTACCGCGGGGGCCCAAAAGCCAAGAGACCCAGTACTTC
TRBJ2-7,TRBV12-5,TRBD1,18,CASSMQTGNVKLPPMEYF,TGTGCCAGTAGTATGCAGACAGGGAACGTAAAGCTACCCCCTATGGAGTACTTC
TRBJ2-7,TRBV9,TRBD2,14,CASSAGTGGGEQYF,TGTGCCAGCAGCGCAGGGACCGGCGGGGGGGAGCAGTACTTC
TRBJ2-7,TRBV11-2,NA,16,CASSLGWAGASYEQYF,TGTGCCAGCAGCTTAGGTTGGGCAGGGGCCTCCTACGAGCAGTACTTC
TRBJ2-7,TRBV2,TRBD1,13,CASSTQGVYEQYF,TGTGCCAGCAGTACACAGGGGGTCTACGAGCAGTACTTC
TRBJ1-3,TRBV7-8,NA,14,CASSLSRSGNTIYF,TGTGCCAGCAGCTTATCGCGCTCTGGAAACACCATATATTTT
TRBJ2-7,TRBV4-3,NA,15,CASSQDPGGVYEQYF,TGCGCCAGCAGCCAAGATCCAGGAGGAGTATACGAGCAGTACTTC
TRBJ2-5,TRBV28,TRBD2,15,CASSPGAAGGETQYF,TGTGCCAGCAGCCCCGGAGCAGCGGGGGGCGAGACCCAGTACTTC
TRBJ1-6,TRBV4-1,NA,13,CASSQEVKASLHF,TGCGCCAGCAGCCAAGAAGTCAAAGCATCCCTCCACTTT
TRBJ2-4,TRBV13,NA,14,CASSLARRGNIQYF,TGTGCCAGCAGCTTAGCTCGACGGGGAAACATTCAGTACTTC
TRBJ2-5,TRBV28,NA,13,CASSFRYQETQYF,TGTGCCAGCAGTTTTCGGTACCAAGAGACCCAGTACTTC